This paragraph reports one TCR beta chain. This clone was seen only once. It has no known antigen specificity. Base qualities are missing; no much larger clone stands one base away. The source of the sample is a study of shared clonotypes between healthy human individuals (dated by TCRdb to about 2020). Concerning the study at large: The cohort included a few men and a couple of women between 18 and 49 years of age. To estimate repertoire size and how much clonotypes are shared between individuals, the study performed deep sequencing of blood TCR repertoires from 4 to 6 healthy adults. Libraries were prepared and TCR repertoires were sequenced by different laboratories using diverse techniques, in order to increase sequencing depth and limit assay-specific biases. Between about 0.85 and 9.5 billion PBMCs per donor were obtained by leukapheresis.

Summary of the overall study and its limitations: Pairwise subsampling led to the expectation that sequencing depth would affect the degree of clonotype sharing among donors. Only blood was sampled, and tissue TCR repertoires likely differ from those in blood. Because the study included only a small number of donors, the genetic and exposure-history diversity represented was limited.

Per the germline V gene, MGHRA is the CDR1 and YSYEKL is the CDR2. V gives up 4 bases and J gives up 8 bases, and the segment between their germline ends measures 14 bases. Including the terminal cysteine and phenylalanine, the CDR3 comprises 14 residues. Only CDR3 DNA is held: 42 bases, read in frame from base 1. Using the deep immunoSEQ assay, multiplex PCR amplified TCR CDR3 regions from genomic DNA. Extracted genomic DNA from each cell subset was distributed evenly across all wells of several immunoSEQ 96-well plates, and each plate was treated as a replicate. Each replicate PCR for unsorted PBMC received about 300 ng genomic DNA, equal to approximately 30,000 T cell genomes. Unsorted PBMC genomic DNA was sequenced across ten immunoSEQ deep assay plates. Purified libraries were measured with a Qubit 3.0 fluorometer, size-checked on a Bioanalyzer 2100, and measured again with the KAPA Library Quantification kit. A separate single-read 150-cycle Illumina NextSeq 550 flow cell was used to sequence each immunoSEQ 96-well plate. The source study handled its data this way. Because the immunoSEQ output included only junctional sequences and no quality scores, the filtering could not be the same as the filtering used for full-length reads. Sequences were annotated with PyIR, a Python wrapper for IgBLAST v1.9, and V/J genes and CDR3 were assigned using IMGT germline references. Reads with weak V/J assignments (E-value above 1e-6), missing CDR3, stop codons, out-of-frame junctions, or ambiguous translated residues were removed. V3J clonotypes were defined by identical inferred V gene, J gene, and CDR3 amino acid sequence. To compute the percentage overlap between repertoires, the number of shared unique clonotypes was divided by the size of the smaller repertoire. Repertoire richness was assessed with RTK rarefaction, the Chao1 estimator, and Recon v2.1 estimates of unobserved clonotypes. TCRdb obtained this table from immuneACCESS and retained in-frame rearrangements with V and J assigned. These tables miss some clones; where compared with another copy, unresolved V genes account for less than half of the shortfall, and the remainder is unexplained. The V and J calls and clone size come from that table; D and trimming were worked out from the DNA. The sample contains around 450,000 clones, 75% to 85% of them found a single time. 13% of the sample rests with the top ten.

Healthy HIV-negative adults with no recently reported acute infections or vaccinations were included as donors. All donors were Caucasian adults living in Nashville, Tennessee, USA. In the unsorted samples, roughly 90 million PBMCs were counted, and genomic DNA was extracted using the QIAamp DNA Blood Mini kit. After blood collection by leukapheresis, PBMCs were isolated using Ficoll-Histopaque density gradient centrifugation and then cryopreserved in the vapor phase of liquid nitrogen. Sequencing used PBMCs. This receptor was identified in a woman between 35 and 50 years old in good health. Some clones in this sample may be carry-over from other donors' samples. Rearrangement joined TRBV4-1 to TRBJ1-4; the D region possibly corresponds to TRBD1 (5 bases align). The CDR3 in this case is CASSRGAPSEKLFF. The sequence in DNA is TGCGCCAGCAGCCGGGGCGCCCCATCGGAAAAACTGTTTTTT.